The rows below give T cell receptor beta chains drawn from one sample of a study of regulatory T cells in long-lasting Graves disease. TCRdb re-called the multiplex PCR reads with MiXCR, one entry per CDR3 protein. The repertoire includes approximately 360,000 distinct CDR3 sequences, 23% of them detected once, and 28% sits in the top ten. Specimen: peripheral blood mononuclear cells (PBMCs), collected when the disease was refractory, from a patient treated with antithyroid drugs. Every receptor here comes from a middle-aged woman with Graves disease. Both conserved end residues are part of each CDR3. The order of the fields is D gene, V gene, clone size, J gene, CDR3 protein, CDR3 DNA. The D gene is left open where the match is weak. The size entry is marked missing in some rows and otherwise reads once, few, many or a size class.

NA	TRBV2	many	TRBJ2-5	CASSVGGETQYF	TGTGCCAGCAGTGTTGGGGGGGAGACCCAGTACTTC
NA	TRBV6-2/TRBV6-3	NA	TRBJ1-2	CASTPLPRGYGYTF	TGTGCCAGCACCCCTTTACCCCGGGGGTATGGCTACACCTTC
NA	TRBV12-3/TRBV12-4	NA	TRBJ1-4	CASSFLAGSTNEKLFF	TGTGCCAGCAGTTTTTTGGCGGGGTCAACTAATGAAAAACTGTTTTTT
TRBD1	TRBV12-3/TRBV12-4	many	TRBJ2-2	CASSLMTGGTGELFF	TGTGCCAGCAGTTTAATGACAGGGGGCACCGGGGAGCTGTTTTTT
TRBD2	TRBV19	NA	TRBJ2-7	CASSTSSGGYEQYF	TGTGCCAGTAGTACCTCCTCGGGAGGGTACGAGCAGTACTTC
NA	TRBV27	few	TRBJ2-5	CASRDRAGSLKTQYF	TGTGCCAGCAGGGATAGGGCGGGAAGTTTGAAGACCCAGTACTTC
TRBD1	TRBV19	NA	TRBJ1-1	CASSRGTGLYAEAFF	TGTGCCAGTAGTCGCGGGACAGGGTTGTACGCTGAAGCTTTCTTT
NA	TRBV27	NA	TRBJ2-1	CASSLSGAGYNEQFF	TGTGCCAGCAGTTTGTCAGGGGCGGGCTACAATGAGCAGTTCTTC
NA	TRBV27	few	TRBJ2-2	CASSLTLPGELFF	TGTGCCAGCAGTTTAACTTTACCCGGGGAGCTGTTTTTT
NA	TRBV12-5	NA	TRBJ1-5	CASGLAPDQPQHF	TGTGCTAGTGGTTTGGCCCCGGATCAGCCCCAGCATTTT
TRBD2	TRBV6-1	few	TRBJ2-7	CASTLAGYEQYF	TGTGCCAGCACTCTAGCGGGTTACGAGCAGTACTTC
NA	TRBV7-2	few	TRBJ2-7	CASSLGEWQYEQYF	TGTGCCAGCAGCTTAGGGGAATGGCAGTACGAGCAGTACTTC
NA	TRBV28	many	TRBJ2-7	CASSSSEEIGDF	TGTGCCAGCAGTTCGTCCGAAGAAATAGGAGACTTC
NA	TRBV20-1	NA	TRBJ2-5	CSARDMALRQLQETQYF	TGCAGTGCTAGAGATATGGCCCTAAGGCAGCTTCAAGAGACCCAGTACTTC
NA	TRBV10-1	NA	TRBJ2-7	CASSESIVSHEQYF	TGCGCCAGCAGTGAGTCGATAGTTTCCCACGAGCAGTACTTC
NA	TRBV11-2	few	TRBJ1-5	CASSLEGRVNQPQHF	TGTGCCAGCAGCTTAGAGGGCAGGGTCAATCAGCCCCAGCATTTT
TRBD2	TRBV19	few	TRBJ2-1	CASSYGTSGTYNEQFF	TGTGCCAGTAGTTACGGGACTAGCGGGACCTACAATGAGCAGTTCTTC
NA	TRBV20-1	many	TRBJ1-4	CSAQDGTEGEKLFF	TGCAGTGCCCAGGACGGGACGGAAGGGGAAAAACTGTTTTTT
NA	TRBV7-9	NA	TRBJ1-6	CASSFGGQNSPLHF	TGTGCCAGCAGCTTTGGAGGACAAAATTCACCCCTCCACTTT
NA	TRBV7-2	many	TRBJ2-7	CASSFPGTRHYEQYF	TGTGCCAGCAGCTTTCCCGGGACCCGACACTACGAGCAGTACTTC
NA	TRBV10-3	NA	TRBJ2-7	CAISESFGGVVSYEQYF	TGTGCCATCAGTGAATCGTTTGGAGGGGTGGTCTCCTACGAGCAGTACTTC
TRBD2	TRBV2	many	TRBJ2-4	CASSGVAGVIQYF	TGTGCCAGCAGTGGGGTGGCGGGAGTCATTCAGTACTTC
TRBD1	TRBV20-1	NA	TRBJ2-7	CSARDPQGVGEQYF	TGCAGTGCTAGAGACCCCCAGGGGGTGGGGGAGCAGTACTTC
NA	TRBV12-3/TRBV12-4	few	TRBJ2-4	CASSLRLGADIQYF	TGTGCCAGCAGTTTACGTTTAGGGGCGGACATTCAGTACTTC
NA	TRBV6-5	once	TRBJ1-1	CASSYRRGGRSISTEAFF	TGTGCCAGCAGTTACCGCCGGGGGGGACGTAGTATTAGCACTGAAGCTTTCTTT
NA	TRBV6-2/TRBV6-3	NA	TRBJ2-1	CASSEYWTSYNEQFF	TGTGCCAGCAGTGAGTATTGGACCAGCTACAATGAGCAGTTCTTC
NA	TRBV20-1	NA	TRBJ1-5	CSARISNQPQHF	TGCAGTGCTAGAATTAGCAATCAGCCCCAGCATTTT
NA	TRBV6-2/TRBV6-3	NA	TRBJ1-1	CASSYDGSAEAFF	TGTGCCAGCAGTTACGACGGGTCCGCTGAAGCTTTCTTT
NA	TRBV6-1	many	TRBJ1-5	CASSEALPGGASNQPQHF	TGTGCCAGCAGTGAAGCGCTCCCGGGAGGGGCAAGCAATCAGCCCCAGCATTTT
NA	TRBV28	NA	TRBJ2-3	CASSLGAPQDTQYF	TGTGCCAGCAGTTTGGGGGCCCCCCAAGATACGCAGTATTTT
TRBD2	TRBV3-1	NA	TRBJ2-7	CASSPSGEERDYEQYF	TGTGCCAGCAGCCCGTCCGGAGAGGAGCGGGACTACGAGCAGTACTTC
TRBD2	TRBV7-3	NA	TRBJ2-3	CASSLRGLADTQYF	TGTGCCAGCAGCTTAAGAGGACTAGCAGATACGCAGTATTTT
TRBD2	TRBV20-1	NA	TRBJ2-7	CGAYGSGSSYEQYF	TGCGGTGCTTACGGAAGCGGGAGTTCCTACGAGCAGTACTTC
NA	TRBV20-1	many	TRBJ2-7	CSAPSRVGGQYF	TGCAGTGCTCCTTCCAGGGTGGGCGGGCAGTACTTC
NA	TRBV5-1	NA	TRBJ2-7	CASSGSGKKAYEQYF	TGCGCCAGCAGCGGAAGCGGAAAGAAAGCCTACGAGCAGTACTTC
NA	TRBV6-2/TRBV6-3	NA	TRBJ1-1	CASNLDRQNTEAFF	TGTGCCAGCAACTTAGACAGGCAGAACACTGAAGCTTTCTTT
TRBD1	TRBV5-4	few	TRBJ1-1	CASSSGTVYSEAFF	TGTGCCAGCAGCTCCGGGACAGTTTATTCTGAAGCTTTCTTT
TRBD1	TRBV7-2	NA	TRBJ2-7	CASSLRTGGATNEQYF	TGTGCCAGCAGCTTAAGGACAGGGGGCGCGACCAACGAGCAGTACTTC
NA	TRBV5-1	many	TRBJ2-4	CASSPGGKNIQYF	TGCGCCAGCAGCCCCGGGGGTAAAAACATTCAGTACTTC
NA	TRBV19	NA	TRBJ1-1	CASSIAGTNTEAFF	TGTGCCAGTAGTATTGCTGGGACGAACACTGAAGCTTTCTTT
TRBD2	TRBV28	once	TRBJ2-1	CASIHLAGPYNEQFF	TGTGCCAGCATTCACTTAGCGGGACCTTACAATGAGCAGTTCTTC
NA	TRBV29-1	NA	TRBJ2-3	CSVGGTVTPDTQYF	TGCAGCGTTGGAGGGACCGTCACCCCAGATACGCAGTATTTT
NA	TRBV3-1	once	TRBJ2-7	CASSEPGPHYEQYF	TGTGCCAGCAGCGAGCCGGGGCCTCACTACGAGCAGTACTTC
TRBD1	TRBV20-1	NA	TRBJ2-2	CSAQGGPKYTGELFF	TGCAGTGCCCAAGGGGGCCCCAAGTACACCGGGGAGCTGTTTTTT
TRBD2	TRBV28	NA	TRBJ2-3	CASSLTSVRPTDTQYF	TGTGCCAGCAGCCTAACTAGCGTTCGTCCCACAGATACGCAGTATTTT
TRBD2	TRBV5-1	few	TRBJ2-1	CASSLTSGRAGEQFF	TGCGCCAGCAGCTTGACGAGCGGGAGGGCTGGAGAGCAGTTCTTC
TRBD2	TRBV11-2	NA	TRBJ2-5	CASSPRTRTETQYF	TGTGCCAGCAGCCCCCGGACTAGGACGGAGACCCAGTACTTC
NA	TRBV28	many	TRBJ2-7	CASSFGGYYEQYF	TGTGCCAGCAGTTTTGGGGGGTACTACGAGCAGTACTTC
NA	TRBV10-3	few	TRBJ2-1	CAISPSNIEQFF	TGTGCCATCAGCCCCTCGAACATAGAGCAGTTCTTC
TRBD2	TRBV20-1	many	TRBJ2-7	CSARDGTSGPVQYF	TGCAGTGCTAGAGATGGGACTAGCGGCCCGGTGCAGTACTTC
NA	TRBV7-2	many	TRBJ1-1	CASSLARAGEAFF	TGTGCCAGCAGCTTAGCCAGGGCGGGTGAAGCTTTCTTT
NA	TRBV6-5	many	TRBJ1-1	CASSYSFLANTEAFF	TGTGCCAGCAGTTACTCATTTTTGGCAAACACTGAAGCTTTCTTT
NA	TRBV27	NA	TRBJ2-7	CASKGPAEAEQYF	TGTGCCAGCAAAGGGCCGGCGGAGGCCGAGCAGTACTTC
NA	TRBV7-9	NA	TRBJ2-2	CASSPLPPDGNTGELFF	TGTGCCAGCAGCCCCTTGCCGCCAGACGGGAACACCGGGGAGCTGTTTTTT
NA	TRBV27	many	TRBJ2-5	CASNLNGARQETQYF	TGTGCCAGCAACCTCAACGGCGCGAGGCAAGAGACCCAGTACTTC
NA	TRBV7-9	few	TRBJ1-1	CASNKRGSQNTEAFF	TGTGCCAGCAACAAGAGGGGCAGTCAGAACACTGAAGCTTTCTTT
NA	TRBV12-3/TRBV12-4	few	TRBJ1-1	CASSLTEAFF	TGTGCCAGCAGTTTAACTGAAGCTTTCTTT